This TCR beta chain was profiled in a study of blood T cell repertoires in COVID-19. The wider study: Samples of COVID-19 (acute and convalescent) were obtained from the United States, Italy and Spain.

This CDR3 comprises 15 residues. Germline CDR1 reads SQVTM; CDR2 reads ANQGSEA. Trimming at V came to 3 bases and at J to 3 bases, leaving 5 bases not matched to a gene. Authors' methods: Reference gene primer amplification yielded estimated nucleated cell counts. Profiled with immunoSEQ multiplex PCR; TCRdb holds only in-frame clones, not every one. That table is the source of V, J and clone size, and D and trimming were worked out from the DNA. This table has 35,000 to 40,000 clones, 90% appearing once. The specimen sequenced was peripheral blood. The chain joins TRBV29-1 to TRBJ2-1; 10 nucleotides match TRBD2. The sequence was collected from a man aged 70-80 years with acute or convalescent COVID-19. CDR3 protein: CSVDGTSGNYNEQFF. DNA for the CDR3: TGCAGCGTTGACGGAACTAGCGGGAACTACAATGAGCAGTTCTTC.